Here is one TCR beta chain with its context. These data are taken from a study of blood T cell repertoires in COVID-19. The overall study: Sample material is recorded as cDNA or gDNA derived from T cells, B-cell-depleted T cells, or PBMCs.

Authors' data handling: Amplification of reference gene primers was used by the study to estimate nucleated cell counts. Profiling relied on immunoSEQ multiplex PCR, and the TCRdb table lists in-frame clones only, not all of them. The V and J calls and the clone size are those of that table, but D and trimming were determined from the DNA. The table has over 200,000 clones, over 75% seen once. This sequence was found in a woman aged 50 to 60 with acute or convalescent COVID-19. The sequenced material came from peripheral blood.

CDR3 DNA sequence: TGTGCCAGCAGCCGGGGACAGGGGGACAATGAGCAGTTCTTC. Its translation: CASSRGQGDNEQFF. The chain joins TRBV13 to TRBJ2-1; 11 bases match TRBD1. Germline values: CDR1 PRHDT, CDR2 FYEKMQ (reference sequence). The CDR3 totals 14 residues. V was clipped by 5 bases and J by 5 bases; unmatched bases: 2.